This T cell receptor (beta chain) is from a study of control samples from healthy donors and cancer patients (dated by TCRdb to the early 2020s). Library preparation employed the immunoSEQ multiplex PCR assay. TCRdb stores this immuneACCESS table with in-frame sequences only. Part of the clones is absent; in the studies checked, under half of the shortfall reflects unresolved V genes, and no reason is known for the rest. Recorded for this sample are about 79,000 clones; roughly 93% of them occurred a single time. The top ten hold 1.3% of the sample. As regards this clone: Its target antigen remains unknown. Nothing much larger sits one base from this clone, and base qualities are not available.

The CDR3 starts with the cysteine, ends with the phenylalanine, and has 13 residues. Only CDR3 DNA remains: 39 bases, in frame from the first base. Trimming costs V 4 bases and J 4 bases, and their ends lie 13 bases apart. Looking up the germline V gene yields CDR1 SQVTM and CDR2 ANQGSEA. The chain couples TRBV29-1 to TRBJ2-5; the D gene is perhaps TRBD1, on 5 matching bases. Sequencing used PBMCs. The sequence was obtained from a woman aged 40 to 50 with lung cancer. For the CDR3, the sequence is CSVVATQGETQYF. The DNA sequence follows: TGCAGCGTTGTCGCCACTCAGGGAGAGACCCAGTACTTC.